This TCR beta chain was identified in a study of shared clonotypes between healthy human individuals. Study-wide background: Those who served as donors were two women and a few men between the ages of 18 and 49.

Details on this clone: What it binds is not known.

The method was immunoSEQ multiplex PCR; TCRdb's version includes in-frame clones alone and lacks a portion of them. The table includes 2 million to 2.5 million clones, over 90% detected once. Donation came from healthy HIV-negative adults that had no recent acute infections or vaccinations. General study findings and limits: Specimens sampled were limited to blood, with tissue repertoires likely differing.

What was sequenced was naive CD4+ T cells from PBMCs. Subset meaning: CD45RA+ positively selected. The sequence was obtained from a man younger than 35 in good health. Some clones in this sample may be carry-over from other donors' samples.

CDR3 in DNA: TGCGCCAGCAGCCAAGGACCTGGGGGCGGATACCAAGAGACCCAGTACTTC. Its protein is CASSQGPGGGYQETQYF. This chain uses TRBV4-1 with TRBJ2-5; TRBD1 is a possible D gene (6 bases). Looked up from germline, CDR1 is MGHRA and CDR2 is YSYEKL. The CDR3 totals 17 residues. Trimming removed 1 base from V and 0 bases from J, with 15 bases in between.